The 23 T cell receptor beta chains presented below share a single source sample, sequenced in a study of cytomegalovirus exposure and HLA in healthy donors. A multiplex PCR was run with 60 Vbeta primers and 13 Jbeta primers. The table came from immunoSEQ multiplex PCR; TCRdb's copy has only in-frame clones and leaves some out. The sample consists of about 180,000 clones, more than 75% of them appearing once. The sample comprised PBMCs. The source is a man aged 35 to 55 in good health and CMV-seronegative.

The V gene is TRBV5-4, the J gene TRBJ2-7; 7 nucleotides agree with TRBD1. The CDR3 length is 14 residues. V gave up 4 bases and J gave up 5 bases; unmatched junction bases: 9. Germline V CDR1 and CDR2: SGHNT, YYREEE (reference sequence). CDR3 DNA sequence: TGTGCCAGCAGCCAGGGGGTTCTGACCCACGAGCAGTACTTC. It encodes CASSQGVLTHEQYF.

The chain combines TRBV30 with TRBJ2-7, with 12 bases fitting TRBD1. Germline-derived CDR1 and CDR2 are GTSNPN and SVGIG (reference sequence). V lost 5 bases, J lost 6 bases, and 5 bases stayed unmatched. The CDR3 is 13 residues long. CDR3 DNA sequence: TGTGCCTGGGGGGGACAGGGGGCGGGCGAGCAGTACTTC. Amino acid sequence: CAWGGQGAGEQYF.

The V call is TRBV7-2, the J call TRBJ2-7, with 8 nucleotides matching TRBD2. V lost 5 bases and J lost 3; bases outside the gene matches: 9. This CDR3 has 15 residues. Germline lookup yields CDR1 SGHTA and CDR2 FQGNSA. Written as DNA, the CDR3 is TGTGCCAGCAGCCCGGAGCGGGGGACATACTACGAGCAGTACTTC. Amino acids: CASSPERGTYYEQYF.

A few counts support this clone. The chain couples TRBV4-2 to TRBJ1-3; D remains ambiguous. The CDR3 totals 15 residues. V lost 3 bases and J 0 bases, leaving 9 bases between the germline ends. Germline-derived CDR1 and CDR2 are LGHNA and YNFKEQ. This chain's CDR3 is CASSQATFSGNTIYF. The CDR3 coding sequence is TGTGCCAGCAGCCAGGCCACATTCTCTGGAAACACCATATATTTT.

The chain is built from TRBV30 and TRBJ1-2, with 9 bases that match TRBD1. Germline V gene lookup returns CDR1 GTSNPN and CDR2 SVGIG (reference sequence). CDR3 length: 16 amino acids. With 0 bases clipped from V and 4 bases from J, the junction kept 9 bases outside the gene matches. The CDR3 reads CAWSVGITGGGYGYTF. The DNA for the CDR3 is TGTGCCTGGAGTGTAGGGATAACAGGGGGCGGCTATGGCTACACCTTC. The variable domain in full, with the rest retrieved from reference TRBV30 and TRBJ1-2, is SQTIHQWPATLVQPVGSPLSLECTVEGTSNPNLYWYRQAAGRGLQLLFYSVGIGQISSEVPQNLSASRPQDRQFILSSKKLLLSDSGFYLCAWSVGITGGGYGYTFGSGTRLTVV.

This rearrangement joins TRBV4-3 to TRBJ2-5, with a possible D match to TRBD2 (6 bases). Trimming took 1 base from V and 4 from J, leaving 19 bases between them. The CDR3 totals 17 residues. Looked up from germline, CDR1 is LGHNA and CDR2 is YSLEER. In DNA form, the CDR3 reads TGCGCCAGCAGCCAAGGCCCCGGGAGTATTTTGGGAGAGACCCAGTACTTC. Translating gives CASSQGPGSILGETQYF.

The rearrangement links TRBV7-2 to TRBJ2-2, with unresolved D. The CDR3 sequence is 14 residues long. Trimming took 7 bases from V and 6 from J, leaving 15 bases between them. CDR1 SGHTA and CDR2 FQGNSA come from the germline V gene. DNA for the CDR3: TGTGCCAGCACCCCGCAGGCTCCCCCCGGGGAGCTGTTTTTT. Residues: CASTPQAPPGELFF.

The chain employs TRBV18 and TRBJ1-1; D is undetermined. This CDR3 contains 13 residues. Trimming removed 3 bases from V and 8 bases from J, with 13 bases in between. The V gene's germline CDR1 is KGHSH and CDR2 LQKENI. DNA for the CDR3: TGTGCCAGCTCACCGGAGGGAAGCCGCGAAGCTTTCTTT. Its protein is CASSPEGSREAFF. Full variable domain (missing parts from reference TRBV18 and TRBJ1-1): NAGVMQNPRHLVRRRGQEARLRCSPMKGHSHVYWYRQLPEEGLKFMVYLQKENIIDESGMPKERFSAEFPKEGPSILRIQQVVRGDSAAYFCASSPEGSREAFFGQGTRLTVV.

This chain uses TRBV11-2 with TRBJ1-2; no definite D call. The V end lost 4 bases, the J end lost 2 bases, and 8 bases lay between the germline ends. This CDR3 is 13 amino acids long. Per germline, CDR1 SGHAT and CDR2 FQNNGV. CDR3 sequence reads: CASSWRENYGYTF. As DNA, the CDR3 is TGTGCCAGCAGCTGGAGGGAAAACTATGGCTACACCTTC.

This clone was observed a single time. The chain is built from TRBV7-2 and TRBJ2-7; 7 nucleotides agree with TRBD1. Germline V lookup: CDR1 SGHTA, CDR2 FQGNSA. J lost 2 bases, V lost 3 bases, and 7 bases had no gene match. The CDR3 sequence is 15 residues long. The CDR3 nucleotides are TGTGCCAGCAGCTTGGGGACAGAACGAACCTACGAGCAGTACTTC. This translates into CASSLGTERTYEQYF.

This clone was picked up one time. The V call is TRBV30, the J call TRBJ2-7; D ambiguous. The CDR3 is made up of 14 amino acids. Germline V CDR1 and CDR2: GTSNPN, SVGIG (reference sequence). Trimming took off 7 bases at V and 4 bases at J, with 20 bases between the two ends. CDR3 sequence reads: CASPVGRSPYEQYF. DNA for the CDR3: TGTGCCTCACCGGTCGGTAGAAGCCCTTACGAGCAGTACTTC.

The rearrangement links TRBV5-6 to TRBJ2-5; TRBD2 matches at 7 bases. Germline-derived CDR1 and CDR2 are SGHDT and YYEEEE. The CDR3 spans 15 residues. The ends lost 4 bases at V and 4 bases at J; junction bases unmatched: 10. The CDR3 sequence is CASSTIDLAGETQYF. The CDR3, as DNA: TGTGCCAGCAGCACCATAGACTTAGCGGGAGAGACCCAGTACTTC.

This clone was observed once. The chain has TRBV15 and TRBJ1-1, with 8 bases lining up with TRBD1. CDR3 length: 14 residues. J was trimmed by 5 bases and V by 4 bases; bases with no gene match: 6. Looked up from germline, CDR1 is LNHNV and CDR2 is YYDKDF (reference sequence). The CDR3 loop is CATSNQGALTEAFF. The CDR3 nucleotides are TGTGCCACCAGCAACCAGGGGGCGCTTACTGAAGCTTTCTTT. Using reference TRBV15 and TRBJ1-1 for the parts outside the CDR3, the full variable domain is DAMVIQNPRYQVTQFGKPVTLSCSQTLNHNVMYWYQQKSSQAPKLLFHYYDKDFNNEADTPDNFQSRRPNTSFCFLDIRSPGLGDTAMYLCATSNQGALTEAFFGQGTRLTVV.

The CDR3 DNA reads as TGTGCCAGCAGCCAAGATCTGGCGGGGCGCTCCGGCGGGGAGCTGTTTTTT. The encoded protein is CASSQDLAGRSGGELFF. This chain connects TRBV4-2 to TRBJ2-2, with D maybe TRBD2 (6 bases). The CDR3 contains 17 residues. Trimming took 0 bases from V and 7 from J, leaving 18 bases between them. CDR1 LGHNA and CDR2 YNFKEQ come from the germline V gene.

The chain employs TRBV27 and TRBJ1-1; 9 nucleotides match TRBD1. This CDR3 contains 15 residues. Germline loops: CDR1 MNHEY, CDR2 SMNVEV (reference sequence). Trimming cost V 3 bases and J 1 base; bases outside gene matches: 3. This CDR3 reads CASSFRDRANTEAFF. For the CDR3, the DNA is TGTGCCAGCAGTTTCCGGGACAGGGCGAACACTGAAGCTTTCTTT.

This clone was seen a handful of times. V gene TRBV30 combines with J gene TRBJ1-2, with D unclear. CDR3 length: 17 amino acids. In germline, CDR1 is GTSNPN, CDR2 SVGIG (reference sequence). Trimming removed 8 bases from V and 1 base from J, with 26 bases in between. CDR3 in amino acids: CAVEDAGDLFYNYGYTF. The CDR3 nucleotides are TGTGCCGTGGAGGACGCAGGAGACCTATTTTATAACTATGGCTACACCTTC. The full variable domain, with the rest looked up from reference TRBV30 and TRBJ1-2, is SQTIHQWPATLVQPVGSPLSLECTVEGTSNPNLYWYRQAAGRGLQLLFYSVGIGQISSEVPQNLSASRPQDRQFILSSKKLLLSDSGFYLCAVEDAGDLFYNYGYTFGSGTRLTVV.

V and J are TRBV14 and TRBJ1-2, with a possible D match to TRBD1 (6 bases). Trimming shortened V by 3 bases and J by 9 bases, and 20 bases separated the two germline ends. CDR3 length: 15 amino acids. The V gene's germline CDR1 is SGHDN and CDR2 FVKESK. The CDR3 coding sequence is TGTGCCAGCAGCCAGCCAACCGGGACACGGAGGAGCTACACCTTC. This translates into CASSQPTGTRRSYTF.

The chain uses TRBV7-9 and TRBJ2-3; a possible D gene is TRBD1 (5 bases). Germline-derived CDR1 and CDR2 are SEHNR and FQNEAQ (reference sequence). CDR3 length: 15 amino acids. V was trimmed by 3 bases and J by 2 bases, leaving 12 bases between them. The CDR3 reads CASSFIGVITDTQYF. The DNA for the CDR3 is TGTGCCAGCAGCTTTATAGGGGTGATCACAGATACGCAGTATTTT.

CDR3: CASSYNRVTNEKLFF. The DNA for the CDR3 is TGTGCCAGCAGTTACAACAGGGTAACTAATGAAAAACTGTTTTTT. The J gene is TRBJ1-4, the V gene TRBV6-5, with D tentatively TRBD1 (6 bases). The germline gives CDR1 MNHEY, CDR2 SVGAGI. Trimming took 2 bases from V and 1 from J, leaving 8 bases between them. The CDR3 totals 15 residues.

Of note for this clone: Other DNA sequences in the sample encode the same CDR3. The chain couples TRBV28 to TRBJ1-2, with D uncertain. Germline V gene lookup returns CDR1 MDHEN and CDR2 SYDVKM. V was clipped by 1 base and J by 6 bases, with 6 bases between them. This CDR3 is built from 12 residues. The chain's CDR3 is CASSLLGDGYTF. In nucleotides, the CDR3 is TGTGCCAGCAGTTTATTGGGAGATGGCTACACCTTC.

The chain recombines TRBV7-8 with TRBJ1-5, with TRBD1 as a possible D gene (6 bases). The CDR3 extends over 16 amino acids. The germline V gene encodes CDR1 SGHVS and CDR2 FQNEAQ. The germline V and J ends were trimmed by 1 base and 0 bases, with 10 bases remaining between them. The DNA for the CDR3 is TGTGCCAGCAGCTTAGAGGGACAATATAGCAATCAGCCCCAGCATTTT. It translates to CASSLEGQYSNQPQHF.

The CDR3 sequence is CASSTSGTGFSGYTF. CDR3 coding DNA: TGTGCCAGCAGCACCTCCGGGACAGGGTTTAGTGGCTACACCTTC. This chain connects TRBV11-3 to TRBJ1-2, with 9 bases fitting TRBD1. The V segment lost 5 bases and the J segment 7 bases; nucleotides outside the gene matches: 11. CDR3 size: 15 residues. Germline V gene sequence: CDR1 SGHNT, CDR2 YENEEA. The whole variable domain, remainder taken from reference TRBV11-3 and TRBJ1-2, is EAGVVQSPRYKIIEKKQPVAFWCNPISGHNTLYWYLQNLGQGPELLIRYENEEAVDDSQLPKDRFSAERLKGVDSTLKIQPAELGDSAVYLCASSTSGTGFSGYTFGSGTRLTVV.

V usage is TRBV11-2 and J usage is TRBJ2-1; 12 bases fit TRBD2. Germline assignment: CDR1 SGHAT and CDR2 FQNNGV. V shed 5 bases, J shed 1 base, and the junction held 12 bases outside the gene matches. The CDR3 has 19 residues. CDR3 nucleotides: TGTGCCAGCAGCCCGACCCGACTAGCGGGGGTTCAATCCTACAATGAGCAGTTCTTC. It codes for CASSPTRLAGVQSYNEQFF.